This T cell receptor beta chain was profiled in a study of human T cells and chemical hapten exposure. Turning to the study itself: Small discrepancies in pooled library volume mainly accounted for the varying TCR yields per sample. General study points: DPC sensitization produced no change in TCRs with frequency above 1 in 1000.

This clonotype has just a few counts. Its antigen is currently unknown. In the library, unique molecular identifiers were attached to individual cDNA molecules. Source study methods: Around 91,000 TCRs per sample was the median, with a range of about 20,000 to 690,600. MiXCR, run by TCRdb on the RACE reads, gives a single entry per CDR3 protein. None of the V and J calls come from the authors' own analysis; TCRdb made them. The sample has around 35,000 distinct CDR3 sequences; 5.5% are singletons. Time point here: healthy volunteer bleed at 6 weeks. Total RNA was isolated from whole blood that had not been fractionated. The trim removed 8 bases at V and 8 bases at J, leaving 12 bases unmatched. The CDR3 totals 14 residues. Germline assignment: CDR1 MNHNY and CDR2 SVGAGI (reference sequence).

Sequenced: whole blood. This receptor was taken from a human donor in good health. Some clones in this sample may be carry-over from other donors' samples. This chain connects TRBV6-6 to TRBJ2-1; 7 positions match TRBD1. CDR3 residues: CASQPGQFLDEQFF. The CDR3 DNA sequence: TGTGCCAGCCAACCGGGACAGTTTTTGGATGAGCAGTTCTTC.